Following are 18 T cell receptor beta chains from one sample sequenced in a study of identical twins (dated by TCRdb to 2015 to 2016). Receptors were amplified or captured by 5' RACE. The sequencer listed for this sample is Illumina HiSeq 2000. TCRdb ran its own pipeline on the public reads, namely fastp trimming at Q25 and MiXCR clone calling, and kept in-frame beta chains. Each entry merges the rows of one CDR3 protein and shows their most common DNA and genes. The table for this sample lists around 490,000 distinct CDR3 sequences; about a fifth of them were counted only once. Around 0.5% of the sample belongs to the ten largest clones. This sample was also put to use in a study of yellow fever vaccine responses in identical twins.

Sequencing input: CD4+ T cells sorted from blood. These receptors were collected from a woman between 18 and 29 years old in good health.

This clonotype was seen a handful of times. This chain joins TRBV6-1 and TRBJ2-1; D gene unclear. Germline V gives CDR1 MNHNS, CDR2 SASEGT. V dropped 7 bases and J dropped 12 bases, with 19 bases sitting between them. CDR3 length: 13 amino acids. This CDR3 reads CASKALSPFGQFF. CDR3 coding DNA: TGTGCCAGCAAGGCCCTTTCCCCTTTTGGGCAGTTCTTC.

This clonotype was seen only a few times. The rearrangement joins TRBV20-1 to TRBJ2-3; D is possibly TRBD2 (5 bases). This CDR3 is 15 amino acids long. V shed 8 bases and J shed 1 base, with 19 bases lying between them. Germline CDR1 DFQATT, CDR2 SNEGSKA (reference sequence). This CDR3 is CSQRALPPGTDTQYF. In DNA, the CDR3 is TGCAGTCAGAGGGCGTTGCCCCCAGGCACAGATACGCAGTATTTT.

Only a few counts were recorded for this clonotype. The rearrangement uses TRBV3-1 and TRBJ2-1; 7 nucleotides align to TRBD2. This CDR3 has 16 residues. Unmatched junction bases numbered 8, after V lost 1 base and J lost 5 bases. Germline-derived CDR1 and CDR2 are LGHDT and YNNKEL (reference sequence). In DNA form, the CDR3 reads TGTGCCAGCAGCCAAGCTTTACAGACTAGCCACAATGAGCAGTTCTTC. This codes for CASSQALQTSHNEQFF.

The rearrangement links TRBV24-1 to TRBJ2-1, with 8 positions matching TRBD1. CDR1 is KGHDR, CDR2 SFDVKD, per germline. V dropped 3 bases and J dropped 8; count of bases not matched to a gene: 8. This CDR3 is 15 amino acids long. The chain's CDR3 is CATSDPRGLEHEQFF. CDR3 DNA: TGTGCCACCAGTGATCCCAGGGGGCTGGAGCATGAGCAGTTCTTC.

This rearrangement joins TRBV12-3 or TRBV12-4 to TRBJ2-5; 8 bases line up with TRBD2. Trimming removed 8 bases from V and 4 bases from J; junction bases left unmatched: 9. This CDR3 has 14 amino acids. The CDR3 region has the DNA TGTGCCAGCGGTAGCGGGGTTAGGGGAGAGACCCAGTACTTC. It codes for CASGSGVRGETQYF.

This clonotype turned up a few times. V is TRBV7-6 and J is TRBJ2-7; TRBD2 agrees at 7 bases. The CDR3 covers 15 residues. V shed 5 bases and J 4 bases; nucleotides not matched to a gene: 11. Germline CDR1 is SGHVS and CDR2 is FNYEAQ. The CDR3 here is CASSPLAEGWYEQYF. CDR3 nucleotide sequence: TGTGCCAGCAGCCCCCTAGCGGAAGGTTGGTACGAGCAGTACTTC.

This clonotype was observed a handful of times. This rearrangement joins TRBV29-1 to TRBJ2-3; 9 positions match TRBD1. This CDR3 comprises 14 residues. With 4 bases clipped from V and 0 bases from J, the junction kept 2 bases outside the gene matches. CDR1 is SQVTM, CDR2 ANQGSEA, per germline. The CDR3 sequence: CSVGDRDSTDTQYF. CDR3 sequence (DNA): TGCAGCGTTGGGGACAGGGACAGCACAGATACGCAGTATTTT.

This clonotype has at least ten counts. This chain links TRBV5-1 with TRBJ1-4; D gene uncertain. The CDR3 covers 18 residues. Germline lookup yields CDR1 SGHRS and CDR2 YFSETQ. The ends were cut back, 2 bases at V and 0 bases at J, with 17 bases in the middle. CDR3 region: CASSFGQFGIATNEKLFF. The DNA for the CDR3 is TGCGCCAGCAGCTTTGGCCAATTTGGGATTGCAACTAATGAAAAACTGTTTTTT.

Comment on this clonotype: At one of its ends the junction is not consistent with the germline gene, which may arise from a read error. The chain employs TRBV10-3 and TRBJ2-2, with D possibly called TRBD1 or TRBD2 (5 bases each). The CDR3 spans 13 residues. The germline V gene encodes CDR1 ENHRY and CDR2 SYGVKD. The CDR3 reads CAISESDTGELVF. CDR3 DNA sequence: TGTGCCATCAGTGAGTCGGACACCGGGGAGCTGGTTTTT.

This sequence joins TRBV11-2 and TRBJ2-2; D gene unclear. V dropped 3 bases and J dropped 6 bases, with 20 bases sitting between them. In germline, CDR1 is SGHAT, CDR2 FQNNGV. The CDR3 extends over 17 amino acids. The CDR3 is CASSLGKVVSFSGELFF. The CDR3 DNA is TGTGCCAGCAGCTTGGGGAAGGTTGTCTCGTTTTCCGGGGAGCTGTTTTTT.

CDR3 protein: CSAIGGNTIYF. The CDR3 DNA reads TGCAGTGCTATTGGGGGAAACACCATATATTTT. This chain links TRBV20-1 with TRBJ1-3; D not certain. The CDR3 is 11 amino acids. Germline V gene data show CDR1 as DFQATT and CDR2 as SNEGSKA (reference sequence). The V and J ends lost 4 bases and 4 bases respectively, with 5 bases between them.

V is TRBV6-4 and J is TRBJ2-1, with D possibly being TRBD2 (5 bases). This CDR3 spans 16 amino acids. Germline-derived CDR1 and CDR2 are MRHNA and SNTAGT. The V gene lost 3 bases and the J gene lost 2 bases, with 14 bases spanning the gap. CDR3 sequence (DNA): TGTGCCAGCAGTGAATACACTAGTTTAGCCTACAATGAGCAGTTCTTC. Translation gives CASSEYTSLAYNEQFF.

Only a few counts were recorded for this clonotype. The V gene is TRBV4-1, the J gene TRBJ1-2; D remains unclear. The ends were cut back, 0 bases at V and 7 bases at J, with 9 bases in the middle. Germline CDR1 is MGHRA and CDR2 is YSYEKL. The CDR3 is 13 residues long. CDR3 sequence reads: CASSQDGWGGYTF. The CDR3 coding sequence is TGCGCCAGCAGCCAAGATGGGTGGGGTGGCTACACCTTC.

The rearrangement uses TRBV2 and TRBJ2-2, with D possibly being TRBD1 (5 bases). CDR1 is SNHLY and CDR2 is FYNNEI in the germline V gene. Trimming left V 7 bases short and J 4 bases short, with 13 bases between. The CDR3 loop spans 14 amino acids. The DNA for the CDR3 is TGTGCCAGCAATTCCAGGGCGTCCACCGGGGAGCTGTTTTTT. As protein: CASNSRASTGELFF. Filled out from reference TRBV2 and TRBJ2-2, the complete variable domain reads EPEVTQTPSHQVTQMGQEVILRCVPISNHLYFYWYRQILGQKVEFLVSFYNNEISEKSEIFDDQFSVERPDGSNFTLKIRSTKLEDSAMYFCASNSRASTGELFFGEGSRLTVL.

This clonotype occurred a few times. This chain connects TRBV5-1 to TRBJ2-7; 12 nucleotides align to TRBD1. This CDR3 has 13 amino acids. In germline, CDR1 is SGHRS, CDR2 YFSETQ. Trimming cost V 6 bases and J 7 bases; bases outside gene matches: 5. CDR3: CASTGQGAMEQYF. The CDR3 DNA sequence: TGCGCCAGCACGGGACAGGGGGCGATGGAGCAGTACTTC.

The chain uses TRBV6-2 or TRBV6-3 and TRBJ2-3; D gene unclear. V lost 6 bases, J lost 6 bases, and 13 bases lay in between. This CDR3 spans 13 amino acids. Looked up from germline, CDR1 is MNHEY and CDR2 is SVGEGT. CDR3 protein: CASRSFFEDTQYF. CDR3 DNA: TGTGCCAGCAGGTCCTTCTTTGAGGATACGCAGTATTTT.

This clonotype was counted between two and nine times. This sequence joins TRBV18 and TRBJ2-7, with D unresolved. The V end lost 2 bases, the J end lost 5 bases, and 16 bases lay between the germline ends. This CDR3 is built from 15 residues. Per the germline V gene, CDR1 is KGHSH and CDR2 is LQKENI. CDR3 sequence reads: CASSPSRAVVDEQYF. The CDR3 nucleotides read TGTGCCAGCTCACCATCTCGGGCAGTCGTAGACGAGCAGTACTTC.

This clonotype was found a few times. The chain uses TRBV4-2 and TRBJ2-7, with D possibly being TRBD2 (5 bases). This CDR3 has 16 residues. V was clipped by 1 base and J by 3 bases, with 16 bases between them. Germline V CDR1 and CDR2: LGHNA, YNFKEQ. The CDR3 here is CASSQVTRGIRYEQYF. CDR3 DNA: TGTGCCAGCAGCCAAGTAACCCGGGGTATTCGCTACGAGCAGTACTTC.